This entry lists 9 T cell receptor beta chains sequenced from one sample in a study of blood T cell repertoires in COVID-19. Clones were sequenced by immunoSEQ multiplex PCR, and TCRdb holds only the in-frame ones, with some missing. This repertoire shows around 190,000 clones, 81% found once; its top ten account for about 9%. The sequenced sample consisted of PBMCs or T cells enriched from blood (not recorded which). These TCRs come from a man aged 35-49 years who had recovered from COVID-19.

The J gene is TRBJ1-4, the V gene TRBV12-3 or TRBV12-4; D not resolved. V lost 8 bases, J lost 1 base, and 8 bases lay in between. CDR3 size: 13 residues. The CDR3 sequence is CASRRGTNEKLFF. The CDR3 DNA sequence: TGTGCCAGCCGGCGAGGAACTAATGAAAAACTGTTTTTT.

V and J are TRBV27 and TRBJ1-6, with 10 bases fitting TRBD1. Germline CDR1 is MNHEY and CDR2 is SMNVEV (reference sequence). This CDR3 contains 16 residues. Losses at the gene ends were 2 bases for V and 7 bases for J; bases not matched to a gene: 5. The CDR3 here is CASSLRGQGWNSPLHF. The CDR3, as DNA: TGTGCCAGCAGTTTAAGGGGACAGGGGTGGAATTCACCCCTCCACTTT.

This clone was counted only a few times. J is TRBJ1-1 and V is TRBV5-1, with 7 nucleotides matching TRBD1. This CDR3 is 15 amino acids long. V was pared by 0 bases and J by 4 bases, with 6 bases of the junction left unmatched. Germline V CDR1 and CDR2: SGHRS, YFSETQ. The CDR3 sequence is CASSLGDRVSTEAFF. As DNA, the CDR3 is TGCGCCAGCAGCTTGGGTGACAGGGTCAGCACTGAAGCTTTCTTT.

This chain uses TRBV6-5 with TRBJ2-1; 8 nucleotides line up with TRBD2. The germline CDR1 and CDR2 sequences are MNHEY and SVGAGI. V dropped 6 bases and J dropped 15; count of bases not matched to a gene: 19. The CDR3 is made up of 15 amino acids. The CDR3 protein is CASRPMRTSLGVPFF. The CDR3 DNA is TGTGCCAGCAGACCTATGAGGACTAGCTTAGGGGTTCCGTTCTTC.

The chain has TRBV9 and TRBJ2-3; 10 bases align to TRBD2. V gave up 3 bases and J gave up 9 bases; unmatched junction bases: 10. The CDR3 runs 15 residues. Germline V gives CDR1 SGDLS, CDR2 YYNGEE. CDR3 sequence reads: CASSASAGGTGTQYF. In DNA form, the CDR3 reads TGTGCCAGCAGCGCCTCAGCGGGGGGGACTGGCACGCAGTATTTT.

The V and J genes are TRBV3-1 (or the pseudogene TRBV3-2) and TRBJ2-5; TRBD1 matches 9 bases. CDR1 is LGHDT and CDR2 is YNNKEL in the germline V gene (reference sequence). The CDR3 has 14 amino acids. V trimming: 6 bases; J trimming: 5 bases; junction bases outside the gene matches: 7. DNA of the CDR3: TGTGCCAGCAGGAAACAGGGGGCTACGGAGACCCAGTACTTC. Encoded protein: CASRKQGATETQYF.

Only one count was recorded for this clone. This chain uses TRBV30 with TRBJ1-1; the D is unclear. This CDR3 region has 13 residues. V was pared by 0 bases and J by 4 bases, with 9 bases between. CDR1 GTSNPN and CDR2 SVGIG come from the germline V gene (reference sequence). The CDR3 protein is CAWSVTVATEAFF. The CDR3 DNA reads as TGTGCCTGGAGTGTTACGGTAGCCACTGAAGCTTTCTTT.

The chain has TRBV19 and TRBJ1-1; no reliable D call. The length of the CDR3 is 17 residues. The germline V gene encodes CDR1 LNHDA and CDR2 SQIVND (reference sequence). Trimming stripped 3 bases from V and 1 base from J, with 18 bases between. The CDR3 loop reads CASSMDGQAPGNTEAFF. The CDR3 DNA reads as TGTGCCAGTAGTATGGATGGGCAGGCCCCAGGGAACACTGAAGCTTTCTTT. Full variable domain (rest looked up from reference TRBV19 and TRBJ1-1): DGGITQSPKYLFRKEGQNVTLSCEQNLNHDAMYWYRQDPGQGLRLIYYSQIVNDFQKGDIAEGYSVSREKKESFPLTVTSAQKNPTAFYLCASSMDGQAPGNTEAFFGQGTRLTVV.

This clone was seen just once. The same CDR3 is also encoded by other DNA sequences in this sample. The chain recombines TRBV5-1 with TRBJ2-1; possibly TRBD2 for D (5 bases). Germline V gene sequence: CDR1 SGHRS, CDR2 YFSETQ. CDR3 length: 14 residues. V dropped 0 bases and J dropped 3 bases, with 7 bases sitting between them. The CDR3 sequence is CASSLGRGYNEQFF. The CDR3 nucleotides read TGCGCCAGCAGCTTGGGACGGGGCTACAATGAGCAGTTCTTC.